This T cell receptor (beta chain) is drawn from a study of CD8 T cells in ankylosing spondylitis. V was trimmed by 2 bases and J by 7 bases, leaving 14 bases between them. Germline lookup yields CDR1 SGHDT and CDR2 YYEEEE. The CDR3 is made up of 14 amino acids. Notes on the study in general: Significant enrichment of disease-linked clones was reportedly seen in matched ankylosing spondylitis synovial fluid. Disease-linked clones had a CD8+ phenotype and relatively low frequency in peripheral blood. A TCR beta motif of under 10 highly homologous variants seemed to mark ankylosing spondylitis blood. Past studies reported some motif variants in reactive arthritis synovial fluid and blood.

Preparation of TCR beta libraries was done by quantitative 5'-RACE with molecular barcodes. TCRdb reprocessed the 5' RACE reads via MiXCR and lists one record per CDR3 protein. The repertoire has 500,000 to 650,000 distinct CDR3 sequences, approximately 5.3% of them found once; the top ten carry approximately 3.5%. This clonotype was seen repeatedly, ten times or more. Its antigen is undetermined. This sequence joins TRBV5-6 and TRBJ2-3, with no clear D. The sequence was obtained from a male donor with ankylosing spondylitis. Sequenced input: blood, either unsorted or a sorted T cell fraction (not recorded which). The CDR3 nucleotides are TGTGCCAGCAGCTTACTACGAGGCGCGAATACGCAGTATTTT. As protein: CASSLLRGANTQYF.